The 24 T cell receptor beta chains in this list originate from one sample, sequenced in a study of T cell responses to AZD1222 COVID-19 vaccine (dated by TCRdb to about 2021). This specimen's time point label, interpreted: about 28 days (+/-7) after the second vaccine dose. The library was made by the immunoSEQ multiplex PCR assay. In its TCRdb copy, this immuneACCESS table keeps in-frame sequences only and misses some clones. Where compared with another copy, unresolved V genes explain less than half of these, and the others have no known cause. Counted in this sample were about 120,000 clones; 90% to 95% of them appeared once. The top ten constitute 4% to 6% of the sample. The source material was peripheral blood, sampled 28 days after the second AZD1222 dose. Receptor source: an adult who received the AZD1222 COVID-19 vaccine.

The chain links TRBV4-2 to TRBJ2-7; D possibly uses TRBD1 or TRBD2 (6 bases each). With 3 bases removed from V and 6 bases from J, the gap between germline ends came to 15 bases. Germline V gene sequence: CDR1 LGHNA, CDR2 YNFKEQ. The CDR3 sequence is 14 residues long. The chain's CDR3 is CASSQGDLGGEQYF. As DNA, the CDR3 is TGTGCCAGCAGCCAGGGGGACTTAGGGGGCGAGCAGTACTTC.

As DNA, the CDR3 is TGTGCCAGCAGTTTTGGGGTTGGAAGGGGTCAGCCCCAGCATTTT. This codes for CASSFGVGRGQPQHF. This chain joins TRBV27 and TRBJ1-5, with a tentative D call TRBD1 (5 bases). Looked up from germline, CDR1 is MNHEY and CDR2 is SMNVEV (reference sequence). V gave up 3 bases and J gave up 6 bases, with 15 bases separating them. The CDR3 contains 15 residues.

In DNA, the CDR3 is TGTGCCAGTAAATCCATAGCGGACGTCTACGAGCAGTACTTC. Translating it yields CASKSIADVYEQYF. This chain uses TRBV19 with TRBJ2-7, with D possibly TRBD2 on 6 matching bases. Germline CDR1 is LNHDA and CDR2 is SQIVND (reference sequence). Trimming removed 7 bases at V and 3 bases at J, with 16 bases between. This CDR3 is built from 14 residues.

The V gene is TRBV28, the J gene TRBJ1-4, with TRBD1 matching over 7 bases. With V trimmed by 2 bases and J by 8 bases, 8 bases remained unmatched. The length of the CDR3 is 15 residues. The V gene's germline CDR1 is MDHEN and CDR2 SYDVKM. This CDR3 is CASSLQGQWAEKLFF. The CDR3 DNA reads as TGTGCCAGCAGTTTACAGGGACAGTGGGCAGAAAAACTGTTTTTT.

This chain connects TRBV4-3 to TRBJ2-1, with TRBD2 identical over 13 bases. This CDR3 comprises 15 residues. J was trimmed by 5 bases and V by 3 bases; bases with no gene match: 1. Germline values: CDR1 LGHNA, CDR2 YSLEER. CDR3 coding DNA: TGCGCCAGCAGCCAGGGACTAGCGGGGAACAATGAGCAGTTCTTC. This encodes CASSQGLAGNNEQFF.

The chain combines TRBV19 with TRBJ2-3; 9 nucleotides match TRBD2. V was pared by 2 bases and J by 4 bases, with 4 bases of the junction left unmatched. The CDR3 sequence is 15 residues long. The germline gives CDR1 LNHDA, CDR2 SQIVND (reference sequence). CDR3 sequence: CASSIRGRAADTQYF. The CDR3 nucleotides are TGTGCCAGTAGTATACGCGGGAGGGCAGCAGATACGCAGTATTTT.

The V and J genes are TRBV5-8 and TRBJ2-1; D unresolved. The V gene lost 2 bases and the J gene lost 1 base, with 13 bases spanning the gap. CDR3 length: 16 amino acids. Germline CDR1 SGHTS, CDR2 YDEGEE. The chain's CDR3 is CASSFVARRSYNEQFF. The DNA for the CDR3 is TGTGCCAGCAGCTTTGTGGCACGCCGATCCTACAATGAGCAGTTCTTC.

The J gene is TRBJ2-2, the V gene TRBV3-1 (or the pseudogene TRBV3-2); D remains ambiguous. The CDR3 covers 16 residues. Germline V CDR1 and CDR2: LGHDT, YNNKEL (reference sequence). V was cut by 2 bases and J by 0 bases, with 10 bases left in between. Here the CDR3 reads CASSQSPKANTGELFF. The DNA of the CDR3 is TGTGCCAGCAGCCAATCCCCTAAAGCGAACACCGGGGAGCTGTTTTTT.

The genes are TRBV2 and TRBJ1-6; D gene unclear. CDR3 size: 16 residues. Deletions cut 3 bases from V and 9 bases from J, with 18 bases between. From germline, CDR1 is SNHLY and CDR2 FYNNEI. This chain's CDR3 is CASSEGSSRRVSPLHF. The CDR3, as DNA: TGTGCCAGCAGTGAGGGGTCGTCGCGCCGCGTTTCACCCCTCCACTTT.

The chain is built from TRBV7-2 and TRBJ1-3; D perhaps matches TRBD1 (5 bases). V dropped 1 base and J dropped 0 bases, with 10 bases sitting between them. This CDR3 spans 16 amino acids. CDR1 SGHTA and CDR2 FQGNSA come from the germline V gene. The CDR3 spells CASSLDSGPSGNTIYF. In DNA form, the CDR3 reads TGTGCCAGCAGCTTAGACTCGGGACCCTCTGGAAACACCATATATTTT.

The chain employs TRBV6-5 and TRBJ1-2, with D hard to call. The CDR3 extends over 14 amino acids. Germline-derived CDR1 and CDR2 are MNHEY and SVGAGI. V was clipped by 8 bases and J by 6 bases, with 19 bases between them. For the CDR3, the DNA is TGTGCCAGCCGATTCGATGGGGTTCGGGATGGCTACACCTTC. It specifies CASRFDGVRDGYTF.

CDR3 nucleotide sequence: TGTGCCAGCTCACCGGGTGATCAGCCCCAGCATTTT. Its translation is CASSPGDQPQHF. V is TRBV18 and J is TRBJ1-5; D call uncertain. This CDR3 spans 12 amino acids. The V end lost 3 bases, the J end lost 5 bases, and 5 bases lay between the germline ends. Germline V lookup: CDR1 KGHSH, CDR2 LQKENI.

V gene TRBV11-3 combines with J gene TRBJ2-2; D is unresolved. V was shortened by 2 bases and J by 7 bases, with 5 bases between the two germline ends. CDR1 SGHNT and CDR2 YENEEA come from the germline V gene. The CDR3 length is 12 residues. CDR3 DNA sequence: TGTGCCAGCAGCTTACATAGCGGGGAGCTGTTTTTT. Residues: CASSLHSGELFF.

The chain couples TRBV9 to TRBJ2-3, with a tentative D call TRBD2 (5 bases). From germline, CDR1 is SGDLS and CDR2 YYNGEE. The CDR3 is made up of 15 amino acids. V was clipped by 6 bases and J by 2 bases, with 16 bases between them. In DNA, the CDR3 is TGTGCCAGCACCGTTTCTGACTACTACACAGATACGCAGTATTTT. Protein: CASTVSDYYTDTQYF. The whole variable domain, remainder taken from reference TRBV9 and TRBJ2-3, is DSGVTQTPKHLITATGQRVTLRCSPRSGDLSVYWYQQSLDQGLQFLIQYYNGEERAKGNILERFSAQQFPDLHSELNLSSLELGDSALYFCASTVSDYYTDTQYFGPGTRLTVL.

In regard to this clone: Within the sample, other DNA sequences also encode this same CDR3. The chain couples TRBV7-6 to TRBJ2-2; D possibly matches TRBD1 or TRBD2 (5 bases each). Deletions cut 9 bases from V and 1 base from J, with 24 bases between. The CDR3 spans 18 residues. The germline gives CDR1 SGHVS, CDR2 FNYEAQ. CDR3 amino acids: CASSRKPFGTGNTGELFF. In DNA form, the CDR3 reads TGTGCCAGTAGCCGAAAACCCTTCGGGACCGGGAACACCGGGGAGCTGTTTTTT.

There are a few counts of this clone. Written as DNA, the CDR3 is TGTGCCAGCAGCTTCGACACAGACACTGAAGCTTTCTTT. It translates to CASSFDTDTEAFF. V and J are TRBV5-5 and TRBJ1-1; D call uncertain. Germline CDR1 reads SGHKS; CDR2 reads YYEKEE (reference sequence). The length of the CDR3 is 13 residues. Between the trimmed V and J ends, which lost 2 bases and 3 bases, there was a span of 8 bases.

The chain uses TRBV6-5 and TRBJ2-7, with 12 bases identical to TRBD1. Trimming took 2 bases from V and 5 from J; bases not matched to a gene: 4. There are 15 residues in the CDR3. Per germline, CDR1 MNHEY and CDR2 SVGAGI. CDR3: CASSYGTGGENEQYF. The CDR3 DNA follows: TGTGCCAGCAGTTACGGGACAGGGGGCGAGAACGAGCAGTACTTC.

The chain is built from TRBV4-3 and TRBJ1-2; TRBD1 aligns across 7 bases. Germline assignment: CDR1 LGHNA and CDR2 YSLEER. CDR3 size: 15 residues. J lost 3 bases, V lost 4 bases, and 8 bases had no gene match. CDR3 loop: CASSRGQDSHYGYTF. DNA for the CDR3: TGCGCCAGCAGCCGAGGACAGGACAGTCACTATGGCTACACCTTC.

J is TRBJ2-2 and V is TRBV10-1; D uncertain. This CDR3 spans 14 amino acids. Per the germline V gene, CDR1 is WNHNN and CDR2 is SYGVQD (reference sequence). Trimming shortened V by 1 base and J by 3 bases, and 6 bases separated the two germline ends. The CDR3 here is CASSELVDTGELFF. Here the CDR3 DNA reads TGCGCCAGCAGTGAGTTAGTCGACACCGGGGAGCTGTTTTTT.

This chain uses TRBV7-6 with TRBJ2-3; TRBD2 matches 8 bases. CDR1 SGHVS and CDR2 FNYEAQ come from the germline V gene. J gave up 2 bases and V 2 bases, and 3 bases lay outside the gene matches. This CDR3 contains 15 residues. The CDR3 nucleotides are TGTGCCAGCAGCTTAATGCGGGGGGCCACAGATACGCAGTATTTT. Residues: CASSLMRGATDTQYF.

V gene TRBV2 combines with J gene TRBJ2-1; 8 bases line up with TRBD1. This CDR3 has 13 amino acids. V gave up 3 bases and J gave up 5 bases; unmatched junction bases: 0. Germline CDR1 reads SNHLY; CDR2 reads FYNNEI. CDR3 sequence: CASSETGDNEQFF. The CDR3 nucleotides are TGTGCCAGCAGTGAGACAGGGGACAATGAGCAGTTCTTC.

The rearrangement uses TRBV7-2 and TRBJ2-5; D uncertain. The ends were cut back, 1 base at V and 0 bases at J, with 6 bases in the middle. The CDR3 has 14 residues. CDR1 is SGHTA, CDR2 FQGNSA, per germline. Here the CDR3 reads CASSLDFYQETQYF. In DNA, the CDR3 is TGTGCCAGCAGCTTAGACTTCTACCAAGAGACCCAGTACTTC.

This sequence joins TRBV19 and TRBJ2-7, with D perhaps matching TRBD1 (6 bases). The CDR3 covers 16 residues. Trimming removed 0 bases from V and 5 bases from J, with 17 bases in between. CDR1 is LNHDA and CDR2 is SQIVND in the germline V gene (reference sequence). CDR3 protein: CASSIDSVQGRNEQYF. The CDR3, as DNA: TGTGCCAGTAGTATAGATTCCGTCCAGGGGAGAAACGAGCAGTACTTC.

The V and J genes are TRBV4-3 and TRBJ1-2; the D is unclear. The CDR3 has 16 residues. V lost 0 bases and J lost 1, with 12 bases in between. Germline CDR1 reads LGHNA; CDR2 reads YSLEER. The CDR3 loop reads CASSQDSRRVNYGYTF. As DNA, the CDR3 is TGCGCCAGCAGCCAAGATTCGCGGAGAGTTAACTATGGCTACACCTTC.